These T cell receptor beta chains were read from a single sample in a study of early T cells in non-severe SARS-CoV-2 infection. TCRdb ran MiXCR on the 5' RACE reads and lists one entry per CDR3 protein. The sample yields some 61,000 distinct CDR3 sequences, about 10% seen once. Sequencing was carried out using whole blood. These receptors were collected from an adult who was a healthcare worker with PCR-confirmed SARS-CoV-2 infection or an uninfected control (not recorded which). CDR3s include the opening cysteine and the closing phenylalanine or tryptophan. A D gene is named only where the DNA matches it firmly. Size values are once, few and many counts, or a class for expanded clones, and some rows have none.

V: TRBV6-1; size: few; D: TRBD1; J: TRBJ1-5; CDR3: CASSHRQGMEGNQPQHF; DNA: TGTGCCAGCAGCCATCGACAGGGGATGGAAGGGAATCAGCCCCAGCATTTT
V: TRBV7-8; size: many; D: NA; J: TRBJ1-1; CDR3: CASSLALGRVQNTEAFF; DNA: TGTGCCAGCAGCTTAGCGCTCGGCAGAGTCCAGAACACTGAAGCTTTCTTT
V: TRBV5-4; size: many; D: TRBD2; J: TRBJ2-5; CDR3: CASSLPLAGSRETQYF; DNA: TGTGCCAGCAGCTTGCCACTAGCGGGGTCTCGAGAGACCCAGTACTTC
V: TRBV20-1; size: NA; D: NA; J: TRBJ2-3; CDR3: CSAKTGPDTQYF; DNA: TGCAGTGCTAAGACAGGTCCAGATACGCAGTATTTT
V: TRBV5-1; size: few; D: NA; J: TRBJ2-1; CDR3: CASSFGLDNEQFF; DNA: TGCGCCAGCAGCTTTGGACTCGACAATGAGCAGTTCTTC
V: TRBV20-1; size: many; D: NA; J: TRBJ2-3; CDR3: CSARAGTPDTQYF; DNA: TGCAGTGCTAGGGCAGGGACTCCAGATACGCAGTATTTT
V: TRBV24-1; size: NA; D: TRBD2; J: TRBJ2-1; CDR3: CATSTGTNNPNEQFF; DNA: TGTGCCACATCAACCGGGACTAATAATCCGAATGAGCAGTTCTTC
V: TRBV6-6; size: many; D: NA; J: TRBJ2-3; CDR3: CASSYSRSGTDTQYF; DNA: TGTGCCAGCAGTTACTCGCGGTCAGGCACAGATACGCAGTATTTT
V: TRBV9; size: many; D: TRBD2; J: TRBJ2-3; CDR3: CASSPLAGRTDTQYF; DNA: TGTGCCAGCAGTCCTCTAGCGGGAAGGACAGATACGCAGTATTTT
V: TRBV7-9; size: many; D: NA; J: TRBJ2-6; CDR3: CASSGGDQGSGANVLTF; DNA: TGTGCCAGCAGCGGGGGAGATCAGGGCTCTGGGGCCAACGTCCTGACTTTC
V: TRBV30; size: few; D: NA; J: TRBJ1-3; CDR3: CAWSPGLRLDSGNTIYF; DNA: TGTGCCTGGAGTCCGGGACTGAGACTGGACTCTGGAAACACCATATATTTT
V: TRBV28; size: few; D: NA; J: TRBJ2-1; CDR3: CASSPPRFGNEQFF; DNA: TGTGCCAGCAGTCCCCCCCGATTTGGCAATGAGCAGTTCTTC
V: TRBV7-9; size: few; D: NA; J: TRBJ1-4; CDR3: CASSRGREKLFF; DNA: TGTGCCAGCAGCCGAGGCCGAGAAAAACTGTTTTTT
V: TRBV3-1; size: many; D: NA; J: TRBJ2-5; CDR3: CASSQGGTNQETQYF; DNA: TGTGCCAGCAGCCAAGGGGGGACAAATCAAGAGACCCAGTACTTC
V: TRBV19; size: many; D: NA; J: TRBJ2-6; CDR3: CASTPDNTIWANVLTF; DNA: TGTGCCAGTACCCCAGACAACACGATCTGGGCCAACGTCCTGACTTTC
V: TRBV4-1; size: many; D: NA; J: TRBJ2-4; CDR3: CASSRQQAKNIQYF; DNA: TGCGCCAGCAGCCGACAACAAGCCAAAAACATTCAGTACTTC
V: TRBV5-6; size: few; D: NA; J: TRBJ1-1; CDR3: CASSLPGSGTEAFF; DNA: TGTGCCAGCAGCCTCCCCGGGAGCGGCACTGAAGCTTTCTTT
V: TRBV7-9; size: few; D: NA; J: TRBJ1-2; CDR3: CASSFDRSGYTF; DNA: TGTGCCAGCAGCTTCGACAGGTCCGGCTACACCTTC
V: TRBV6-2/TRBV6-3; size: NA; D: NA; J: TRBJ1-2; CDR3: CASSAGTPYGYTF; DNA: TGTGCCAGCAGTGCCGGGACTCCCTATGGCTACACCTTC
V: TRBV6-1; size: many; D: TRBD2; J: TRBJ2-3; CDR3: CASSVASGGTDTQYF; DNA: TGTGCCAGCAGTGTGGCTAGCGGGGGCACAGATACGCAGTATTTT
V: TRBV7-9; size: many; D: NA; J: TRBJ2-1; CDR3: CASSQIGVDYNEQFF; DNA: TGTGCCAGCAGCCAAATTGGAGTGGATTACAATGAGCAGTTCTTC
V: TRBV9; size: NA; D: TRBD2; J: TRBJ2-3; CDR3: CASSRMGSGVHTDTQYF; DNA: TGTGCCAGCAGCAGGATGGGAAGCGGGGTTCACACAGATACGCAGTATTTT
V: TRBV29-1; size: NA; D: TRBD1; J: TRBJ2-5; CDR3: CSAGTSTGGWETQYF; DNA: TGCAGCGCTGGAACGTCCACAGGGGGCTGGGAGACCCAGTACTTC
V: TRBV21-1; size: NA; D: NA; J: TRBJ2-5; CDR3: CASSKSWGGEETQYF; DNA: TGTGCCAGCAGCAAAAGTTGGGGGGGCGAAGAGACCCAGTACTTC
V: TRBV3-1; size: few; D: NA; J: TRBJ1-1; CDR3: CASSLIQDTEAFF; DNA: TGTGCCAGCAGCCTCATTCAAGACACTGAAGCTTTCTTT
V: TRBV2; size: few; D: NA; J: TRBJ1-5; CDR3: CASVKDSLNQPQHF; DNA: TGTGCCAGCGTAAAGGACAGCCTCAATCAGCCCCAGCATTTT
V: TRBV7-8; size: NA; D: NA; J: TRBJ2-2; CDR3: CASSPRTVDTGELFF; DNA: TGTGCCAGCAGCCCAAGGACAGTGGACACCGGGGAGCTGTTTTTT
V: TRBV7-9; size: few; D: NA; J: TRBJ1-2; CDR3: CASSLTGDNYGYTF; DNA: TGTGCCAGCAGCTTGACCGGGGATAACTATGGCTACACCTTC
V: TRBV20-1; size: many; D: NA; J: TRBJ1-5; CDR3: CSARVGASYNQPQHF; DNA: TGCAGTGCTAGAGTTGGGGCCTCATACAATCAGCCCCAGCATTTT
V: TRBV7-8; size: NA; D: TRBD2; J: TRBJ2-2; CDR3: CASSPPGGDNTGELFF; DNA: TGTGCCAGCAGCCCCCCCGGGGGGGATAACACCGGGGAGCTGTTTTTT
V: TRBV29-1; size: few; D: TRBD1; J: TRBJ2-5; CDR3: CSVGQGGETQYF; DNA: TGCAGCGTTGGACAGGGGGGAGAGACCCAGTACTTC
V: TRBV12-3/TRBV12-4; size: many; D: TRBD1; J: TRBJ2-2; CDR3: CASSGTGASTGELFF; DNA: TGTGCCAGCAGCGGGACAGGTGCCAGCACCGGGGAGCTGTTTTTT
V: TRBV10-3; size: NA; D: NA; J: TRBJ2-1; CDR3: CAIRLAGTPGEQSF; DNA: TGTGCCATCAGATTAGCCGGGACTCCCGGTGAGCAGTCCTTC
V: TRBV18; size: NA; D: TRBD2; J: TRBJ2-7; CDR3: CASSPYPTSGGAPYEQYF; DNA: TGTGCCAGCTCACCTTATCCAACTAGCGGGGGGGCACCCTACGAGCAGTACTTC
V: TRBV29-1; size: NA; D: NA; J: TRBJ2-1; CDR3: CSVVRAYEQFF; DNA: TGCAGCGTTGTTAGGGCATATGAGCAGTTCTTC
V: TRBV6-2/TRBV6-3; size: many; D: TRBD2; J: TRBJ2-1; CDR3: CASSYGTSGSNEQFF; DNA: TGTGCCAGCAGTTACGGGACTAGCGGAAGCAATGAGCAGTTCTTC
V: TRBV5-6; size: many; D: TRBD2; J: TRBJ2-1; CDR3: CASSLEGGGAPEQFF; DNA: TGTGCCAGCAGCTTGGAAGGCGGGGGGGCCCCTGAGCAGTTCTTC
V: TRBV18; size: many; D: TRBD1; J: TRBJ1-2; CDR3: CASSLGQGYGYTF; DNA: TGTGCCAGCTCACTGGGACAGGGCTATGGCTACACCTTC
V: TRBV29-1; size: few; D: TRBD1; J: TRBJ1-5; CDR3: CSVAMGQTPQPQHF; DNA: TGCAGCGTTGCGATGGGACAGACCCCCCAGCCCCAGCATTTT
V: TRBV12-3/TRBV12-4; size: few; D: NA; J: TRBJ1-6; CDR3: CASSFRAGDSPLHF; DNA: TGTGCCAGCAGTTTCCGGGCTGGTGATTCACCCCTCCACTTT
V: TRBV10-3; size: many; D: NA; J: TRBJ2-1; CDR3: CAISVDTYNEQFF; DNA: TGTGCCATCAGTGTGGACACCTACAATGAGCAGTTCTTC
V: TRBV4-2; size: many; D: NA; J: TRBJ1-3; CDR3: CASSQNHRDSGNTIYF; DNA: TGTGCCAGCAGCCAAAACCACAGGGACTCTGGAAACACCATATATTTT
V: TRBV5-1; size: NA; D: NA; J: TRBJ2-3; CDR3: CASRDTTSTYTQYF; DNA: TGCGCCAGCCGGGACACCACTAGCACATATACGCAGTATTTT
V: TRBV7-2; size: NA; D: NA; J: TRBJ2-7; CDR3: CASSYRVSYEQYF; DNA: TGTGCCAGCTCCTATCGGGTCTCCTACGAGCAGTACTTC
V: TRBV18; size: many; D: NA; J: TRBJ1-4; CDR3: CASSPARGAPTTNEKLFF; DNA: TGTGCCAGCTCACCCGCCAGGGGTGCGCCTACAACTAATGAAAAACTGTTTTTT
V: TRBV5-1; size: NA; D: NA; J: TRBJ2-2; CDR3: CASSLNGGELFF; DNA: TGCGCCAGCAGCTTGAATGGCGGGGAGCTGTTTTTT
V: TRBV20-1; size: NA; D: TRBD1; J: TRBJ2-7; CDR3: CSASTGTGGYEQYF; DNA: TGCAGTGCTAGTACCGGGACAGGGGGCTACGAGCAGTACTTC
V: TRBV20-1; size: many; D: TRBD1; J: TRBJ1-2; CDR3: CSARDRTGNYGYTF; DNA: TGCAGTGCTAGAGATAGGACAGGGAACTATGGCTACACCTTC
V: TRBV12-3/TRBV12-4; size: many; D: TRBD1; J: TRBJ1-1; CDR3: CASRRTGVNTEAFF; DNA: TGTGCCAGCAGAAGGACAGGGGTGAACACTGAAGCTTTCTTT
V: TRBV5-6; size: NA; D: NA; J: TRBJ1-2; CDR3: CASRPPTAPYGYTF; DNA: TGTGCCAGCAGACCACCGACAGCACCTTATGGCTACACCTTC
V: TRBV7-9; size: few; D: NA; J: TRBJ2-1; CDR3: CASSLRGGGSSSYNEQFF; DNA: TGTGCCAGCAGCTTAAGGGGAGGCGGCTCCAGCTCCTACAATGAGCAGTTCTTC
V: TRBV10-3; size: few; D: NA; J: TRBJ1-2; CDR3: CAISTVNYGYTF; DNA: TGTGCCATCAGTACAGTTAACTATGGCTACACCTTC
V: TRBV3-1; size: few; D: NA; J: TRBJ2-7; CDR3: CASSQGPHEQYF; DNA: TGTGCCAGCAGCCAAGGGCCCCACGAGCAGTACTTC
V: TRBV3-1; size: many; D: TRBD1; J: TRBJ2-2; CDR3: CASSQDRTGADTGELFF; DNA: TGTGCCAGCAGCCAAGACCGGACAGGGGCTGACACCGGGGAGCTGTTTTTT
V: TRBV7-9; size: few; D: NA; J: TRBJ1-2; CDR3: CASSLSDRNYGYTF; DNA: TGTGCCAGCAGCTTATCCGACAGGAACTATGGCTACACCTTC
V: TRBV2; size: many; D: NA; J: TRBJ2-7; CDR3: CASSGVSYEQYF; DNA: TGTGCCAGCAGTGGGGTCTCCTACGAGCAGTACTTC
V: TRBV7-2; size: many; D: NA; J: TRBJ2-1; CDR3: CASGWNEQFF; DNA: TGTGCCAGCGGGTGGAATGAGCAGTTCTTC